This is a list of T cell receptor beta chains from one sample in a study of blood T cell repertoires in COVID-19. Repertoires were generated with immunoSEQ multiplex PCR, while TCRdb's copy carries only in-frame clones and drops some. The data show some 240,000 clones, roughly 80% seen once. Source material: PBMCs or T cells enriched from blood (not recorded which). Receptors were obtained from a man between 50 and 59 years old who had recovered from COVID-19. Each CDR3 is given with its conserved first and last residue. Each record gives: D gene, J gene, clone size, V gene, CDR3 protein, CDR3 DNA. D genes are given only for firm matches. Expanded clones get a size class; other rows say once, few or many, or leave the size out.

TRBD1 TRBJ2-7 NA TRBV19 CASSKGTAYEQYF TGTGCCAGTAGTAAAGGGACAGCCTACGAGCAGTACTTC
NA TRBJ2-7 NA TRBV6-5 CASSTGVGTSYEQYF TGTGCCAGCAGTACCGGTGTAGGGACATCCTACGAGCAGTACTTC
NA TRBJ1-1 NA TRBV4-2 CASSQAGTRNTEAFF TGTGCCAGCAGCCAAGCTGGGACACGGAACACTGAAGCTTTCTTT
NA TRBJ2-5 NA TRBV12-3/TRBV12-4 CASSFTAETQYF TGTGCCAGCAGTTTTACAGCAGAGACCCAGTACTTC
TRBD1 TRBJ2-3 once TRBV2 CASRKGQGAPDTQYF TGTGCCAGCAGAAAGGGACAGGGGGCCCCAGATACGCAGTATTTT
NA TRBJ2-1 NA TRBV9 CASSPPGTGRWEQFF TGTGCCAGCAGCCCGCCCGGAACAGGGAGATGGGAGCAGTTCTTC
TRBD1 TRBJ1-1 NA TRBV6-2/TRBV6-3 CASSYTIHRGPTEAFF TGTGCCAGCAGCTATACTATTCACAGGGGGCCCACTGAAGCTTTCTTT
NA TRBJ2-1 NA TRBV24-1 CATSDPSLGDSYNEQFF TGTGCCACCAGTGACCCTTCACTTGGTGATTCGTACAATGAGCAGTTCTTC
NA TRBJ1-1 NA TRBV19 CASTRGWVNTEAFF TGTGCCAGTACGCGAGGGTGGGTTAACACTGAAGCTTTCTTT
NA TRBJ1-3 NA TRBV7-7 CASSPGEASGNTIYF TGTGCTAGCAGCCCCGGGGAAGCCTCTGGAAACACCATATATTTT
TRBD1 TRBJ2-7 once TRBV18 CASSPDRIRYEQYF TGTGCCAGCTCACCGGACAGGATACGCTACGAGCAGTACTTC
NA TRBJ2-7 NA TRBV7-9 CASSRGHRFENYEQYF TGTGCCAGCAGCCGGGGACACCGTTTTGAAAACTACGAGCAGTACTTC
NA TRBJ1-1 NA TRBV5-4 CASTGHRAGNTEAFF TGTGCCAGCACCGGCCACCGGGCGGGGAACACTGAAGCTTTCTTT
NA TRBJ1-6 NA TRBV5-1 CASRRDGAYNSPLHF TGCGCCAGCAGACGAGACGGGGCCTATAATTCACCCCTCCACTTT
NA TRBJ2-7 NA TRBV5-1 CASSPPTATYEQYF TGCGCCAGCAGCCCGCCGACAGCCACCTACGAGCAGTACTTC
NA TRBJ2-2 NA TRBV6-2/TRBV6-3 CASSYTSLQNTGELFF TGTGCCAGCAGTTACACTAGCTTACAGAACACCGGGGAGCTGTTTTTT
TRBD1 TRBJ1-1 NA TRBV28 CASSSVTGGLNTEAFF TGTGCCAGCAGTTCCGTAACAGGGGGTTTGAACACTGAAGCTTTCTTT
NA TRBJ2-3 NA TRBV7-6 CASSSLLGGRTTDTQYF TGTGCCAGCAGCTCCCTCCTTGGGGGGAGGACCACAGATACGCAGTATTTT
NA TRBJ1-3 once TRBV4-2 CASSQEGEPGVSGNTIYF TGTGCCAGCAGCCAAGAGGGAGAGCCCGGAGTGTCTGGAAACACCATATATTTT
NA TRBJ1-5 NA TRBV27 CASSSSGANQPQHF TGTGCCAGCAGCAGCAGTGGGGCGAATCAGCCCCAGCATTTT
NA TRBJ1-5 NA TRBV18 CASSPPGGPEQPQHF TGTGCCAGCTCACCACCGGGGGGTCCGGAGCAGCCCCAGCATTTT
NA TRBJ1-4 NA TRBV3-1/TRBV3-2 CASSQDTSRKLFF TGTGCCAGCAGCCAAGATACGTCACGGAAACTGTTTTTT
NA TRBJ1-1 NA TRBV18 CASSPLRDTRNTEAFF TGTGCCAGCTCACCTTTAAGGGACACAAGGAACACTGAAGCTTTCTTT
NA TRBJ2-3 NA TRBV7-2 CASSLRGIGASTDTQYF TGTGCCAGCAGCCTCCGCGGGATTGGTGCTAGCACAGATACGCAGTATTTT
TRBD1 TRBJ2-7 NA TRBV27 CASRLVGDRGSYEQYF TGTGCCAGCAGATTAGTAGGGGACAGGGGTTCCTACGAGCAGTACTTC
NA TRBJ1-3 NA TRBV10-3 CAINPQGSSGNTIYF TGTGCCATCAACCCACAGGGAAGCTCTGGAAACACCATATATTTT
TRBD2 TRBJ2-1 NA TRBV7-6 CASSLGLAAYNEQFF TGTGCCAGCAGCTTGGGACTAGCGGCGTACAATGAGCAGTTCTTC
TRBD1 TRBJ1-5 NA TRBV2 CASRQGTNQPQHF TGTGCCAGCAGACAGGGGACCAATCAGCCCCAGCATTTT
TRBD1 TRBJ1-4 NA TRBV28 CASIGGGGEKLFF TGTGCCAGCATCGGAGGGGGCGGTGAAAAACTGTTTTTT
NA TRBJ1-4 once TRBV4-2 CASSQEPGSTNEKLFF TGTGCCAGCAGCCAAGAACCAGGGTCAACTAATGAAAAACTGTTTTTT
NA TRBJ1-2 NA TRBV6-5 CASSLSRERGYTF TGTGCCAGCAGTTTAAGCAGGGAAAGGGGCTACACCTTC
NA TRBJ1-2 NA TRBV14 CASSQAGRGGYTF TGTGCCAGCAGCCAAGCCGGCAGAGGTGGCTACACCTTC
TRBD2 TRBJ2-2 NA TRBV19 CATSASGRTRGELFF TGTGCCACGTCCGCTAGCGGGAGAACACGGGGGGAGCTGTTTTTT
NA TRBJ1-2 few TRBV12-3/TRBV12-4 CASSPSRLGGYTF TGTGCCAGCAGTCCATCTAGGCTAGGAGGCTACACCTTC
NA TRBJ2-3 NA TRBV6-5 CAEGGVGRDTQYF TGCGCCGAAGGAGGGGTGGGGCGCGATACGCAGTATTTT